Following are 10 T cell receptor beta chains from one sample sequenced in a study of post-analysis software for immune sequencing data. General study points: About 5 TRBV segments, including TRBV5-6, TRBV5-1 and TRBV20-1, were more frequent in patients than controls.

Presence of unique molecular identifiers characterized the TCR beta cDNA libraries. Via MiXCR, TCRdb re-called the PCR reads, giving one row per CDR3 protein. This table has roughly 430,000 distinct CDR3 sequences, about 40% appearing once. The antigens of these receptors remain unknown. The specimen was blood. These receptors originate from a girl aged 2-15 years with multiple sclerosis.

The chain employs TRBV12-3 or TRBV12-4 and TRBJ1-1, with no clear D. The CDR3 is 14 residues long. The V and J ends lost 2 bases and 5 bases respectively, with 12 bases between them. CDR3 in DNA: TGTGCCAGCAGTTTACGCGGGATGAGGACTGAAGCTTTCTTT. Its translation is CASSLRGMRTEAFF.

This clonotype came up a few times. The chain carries TRBV24-1 and TRBJ1-2; D perhaps matches TRBD1 (5 bases). CDR3 length: 14 amino acids. Germline CDR1 reads KGHDR; CDR2 reads SFDVKD. V gave up 5 bases and J gave up 3 bases, with 12 bases separating them. The CDR3 loop is CATSVRGVDYGYTF. In DNA form, the CDR3 reads TGTGCCACCAGTGTTCGGGGCGTGGACTATGGCTACACCTTC.

V gene TRBV12-3 or TRBV12-4 combines with J gene TRBJ2-4; either TRBD1 or TRBD2 may fit D (5 bases each). V lost 2 bases, J lost 0 bases, and 11 bases lay in between. The CDR3 loop spans 16 amino acids. The DNA of the CDR3 is TGTGCCAGCAGTTTACTGTGGGACCAAGCCAAAAACATTCAGTACTTC. Protein: CASSLLWDQAKNIQYF.

This clonotype showed up just a few times. This rearrangement joins TRBV10-3 to TRBJ1-4; 7 positions match TRBD1. This CDR3 spans 15 amino acids. V lost 0 bases and J lost 8; bases outside the gene matches: 6. Germline assignment: CDR1 ENHRY and CDR2 SYGVKD. The CDR3 region is CAISESWTGGEKLFF. CDR3 in DNA: TGTGCCATCAGTGAGTCTTGGACAGGCGGAGAAAAACTGTTTTTT.

CDR3 DNA: TGTGCCAGCAGCCAAACGAGGACGGGCAATCCTAGCACAGATACGCAGTATTTT. Translating gives CASSQTRTGNPSTDTQYF. The chain joins TRBV14 to TRBJ2-3, with no clear D. Trimming took 2 bases from V and 0 from J, leaving 18 bases between them. CDR3 length equals 18 residues. Germline V lookup: CDR1 SGHDN, CDR2 FVKESK.

The chain has TRBV14 and TRBJ2-6; D is ambiguous. The ends were cut back, 8 bases at V and 4 bases at J, with 6 bases in the middle. This CDR3 is 12 amino acids long. Germline CDR1 and CDR2: SGHDN and FVKESK. Written as DNA, the CDR3 is TGTGCCAGCGGATGGGGGGCCAACGTCCTGACTTTC. Translated, it gives CASGWGANVLTF.

V usage is TRBV29-1 and J usage is TRBJ2-4, with 7 bases fitting TRBD1. With V trimmed by 7 bases and J by 13 bases, 10 bases remained unmatched. CDR3 length equals 11 residues. Germline V gene data show CDR1 as SQVTM and CDR2 as ANQGSEA. The CDR3 DNA reads TGCAGCGCCCTTGACAGGGATCGGCAGTACTTC. Encoded protein: CSALDRDRQYF.

The chain is built from TRBV18 and TRBJ1-2, with unresolved D. There are 14 residues in the CDR3. The V gene's germline CDR1 is KGHSH and CDR2 LQKENI. V dropped 2 bases and J dropped 5 bases, with 12 bases sitting between them. The DNA of the CDR3 is TGTGCCAGCTCACCAGACCCTCAATGGTATGGCTACACCTTC. Its protein product is CASSPDPQWYGYTF. The whole variable domain, remainder taken from reference TRBV18 and TRBJ1-2, is NAGVMQNPRHLVRRRGQEARLRCSPMKGHSHVYWYRQLPEEGLKFMVYLQKENIIDESGMPKERFSAEFPKEGPSILRIQQVVRGDSAAYFCASSPDPQWYGYTFGSGTRLTVV.

V is TRBV2 and J is TRBJ2-3, with 10 bases identical to TRBD2. V lost 5 bases and J lost 1; bases outside the gene matches: 3. The CDR3 loop spans 15 amino acids. The germline V gene encodes CDR1 SNHLY and CDR2 FYNNEI. The CDR3: CASSRLAGRTDTQYF. The CDR3 DNA is TGTGCCAGCAGTCGACTAGCGGGCCGCACAGATACGCAGTATTTT.

The chain couples TRBV29-1 to TRBJ2-1, with 8 bases lining up with TRBD2. V was clipped by 3 bases and J by 2 bases; unmatched bases: 3. CDR1 and CDR2 from the germline V gene are SQVTM and ANQGSEA. The CDR3 is 14 amino acids. This CDR3 reads CSVDTSGPYNEQFF. Written as DNA, the CDR3 is TGCAGCGTTGACACTAGCGGTCCCTACAATGAGCAGTTCTTC.